This T cell receptor (beta chain) was obtained from a study of regulatory T cells in long-lasting Graves disease. In the case of this clonotype: The target antigen is unknown.

Overall study results and limits: Graves' patients with persistent disease showed TCR diversity lower than patients newly diagnosed.

Time point here: persistent/refractory GD, antithyroid drugs over 5 years with positive TRAb. TCR sequences were obtained from RNA taken from PBMCs. HTBI primers from iRepertoire and Arm-PCR of CDR3 regions yielded the TCR beta libraries. TCRdb analysed the multiplex PCR reads with MiXCR anew, one entry per CDR3 protein. The sample includes approximately 440,000 distinct CDR3 sequences, 23% of them seen just once. V lost 1 base and J lost 3, with 9 bases in between. The V gene's germline CDR1 is SGHDN and CDR2 FVKESK. This CDR3 spans 14 amino acids. V and J are TRBV14 and TRBJ2-5; TRBD1 is a possible D gene (6 bases). The sample in question was peripheral blood mononuclear cells (PBMCs), obtained when the disease was refractory, from a patient treated with antithyroid drugs. The source is a female donor with Graves disease. The CDR3 nucleotides read TGTGCCAGCAGCCAAGTTCAGGGGAAAGAGACCCAGTACTTC. Translating gives CASSQVQGKETQYF.